The 15 T cell receptor beta chains reported below all come from one sample, sequenced in a study of T cell responses to AZD1222 COVID-19 vaccine. Sequenced by immunoSEQ multiplex PCR; TCRdb stores in-frame clones only, minus some. The sample shows 100,000 or so clones, roughly 80% of them seen only once. The sequencing here drew on peripheral blood, taken on day 0 of AZD1222 vaccination. The receptors derive from an adult in good health.

This sequence joins TRBV3-1 (or the pseudogene TRBV3-2) and TRBJ2-7; 7 positions agree with TRBD1. The CDR3 sequence is 15 residues long. V trimming: 1 base; J trimming: 4 bases; junction bases outside the gene matches: 7. Germline V gene lookup returns CDR1 LGHDT and CDR2 YNNKEL (reference sequence). The CDR3 spells CASSQGQGFGYEQYF. DNA of the CDR3: TGTGCCAGCAGCCAAGGACAGGGTTTTGGGTACGAGCAGTACTTC.

The table lists this clone with a few counts. This chain links TRBV11-1 with TRBJ1-6; TRBD1 agrees at 10 bases. Germline CDR1 and CDR2: SGHAT and FQDESV (reference sequence). The CDR3 spans 13 residues. J lost 12 bases, V lost 5 bases, and 4 bases had no gene match. CDR3 in DNA: TGTGCCAGCAGCACGGGACAGGGGAGACCCCTCCACTTT. Amino acid sequence: CASSTGQGRPLHF.

The chain uses TRBV6-5 and TRBJ2-2; D remains ambiguous. Germline-derived CDR1 and CDR2 are MNHEY and SVGAGI. This CDR3 contains 16 residues. V was cut by 0 bases and J by 2 bases, with 10 bases left in between. Written as DNA, the CDR3 is TGTGCCAGCAGTTACTCGCGAAGGGTAAACACCGGGGAGCTGTTTTTT. Its protein product is CASSYSRRVNTGELFF.

This chain connects TRBV3-1 (or the pseudogene TRBV3-2) to TRBJ2-3; no definite D call. Germline lookup yields CDR1 LGHDT and CDR2 YNNKEL (reference sequence). This CDR3 is built from 15 residues. V dropped 3 bases and J dropped 4 bases, with 14 bases sitting between them. CDR3 in amino acids: CASSQGSRIPDTQYF. As DNA, the CDR3 is TGTGCCAGCAGCCAGGGTTCTAGAATTCCAGATACGCAGTATTTT.

The chain recombines TRBV6-2 or TRBV6-3 with TRBJ1-2; TRBD1 is a possible D gene (5 bases). CDR3 size: 14 residues. From germline, CDR1 is MNHEY and CDR2 SVGEGT. V lost 6 bases, J lost 3 bases, and 14 bases lay in between. CDR3 coding DNA: TGTGCCAGCAGCGACCAGGGTGGCGACTATGGCTACACCTTC. Translated: CASSDQGGDYGYTF.

The CDR3 nucleotides are TGTGCCAGTAGTCTTAGCAAGGGACAGACACCCCTCCACTTT. Translated, it gives CASSLSKGQTPLHF. The J gene is TRBJ1-6, the V gene TRBV19; TRBD1 matches at 7 bases. The CDR3 is 14 residues long. V lost 5 bases, J lost 11 bases, and 9 bases stayed unmatched. The germline V gene has CDR1 LNHDA and CDR2 SQIVND (reference sequence).

The gene calls are TRBV11-3 and TRBJ2-1; D unclear. Germline V lookup: CDR1 SGHNT, CDR2 YENEEA. The CDR3 extends over 13 amino acids. Trimming took off 4 bases at V and 6 bases at J, with 10 bases between the two ends. The CDR3 sequence is CASSSGAPNEQFF. The CDR3 DNA sequence: TGTGCCAGCAGCTCCGGTGCCCCCAATGAGCAGTTCTTC. Supplemented by reference TRBV11-3 and TRBJ2-1, the full variable domain reads EAGVVQSPRYKIIEKKQPVAFWCNPISGHNTLYWYLQNLGQGPELLIRYENEEAVDDSQLPKDRFSAERLKGVDSTLKIQPAELGDSAVYLCASSSGAPNEQFFGPGTRLTVL.

This rearrangement joins TRBV29-1 to TRBJ1-1, with D hard to call. The CDR3 consists of 15 residues. CDR1 SQVTM and CDR2 ANQGSEA come from the germline V gene. CDR3 in DNA: TGCGCAGCGACCCCCCACACCTTAAAGAACACTGAAGCTTTCTTT. Residues: CAATPHTLKNTEAFF. The full variable domain, with the rest looked up from reference TRBV29-1 and TRBJ1-1, is SAVISQKPSRDICQRGTSLTIQCQVDSQVTMMFWYRQQPGQSLTLIATANQGSEATYESGFVIDKFPISRPNLTFSTLTVSNMSPEDSSIYLCAATPHTLKNTEAFFGQGTRLTVV.

The V gene is TRBV9, the J gene TRBJ1-6; TRBD1 might be the D (5 bases). The CDR3 sequence is 15 residues long. Germline CDR1 and CDR2: SGDLS and YYNGEE. V lost 0 bases and J lost 10, with 14 bases in between. The CDR3 reads CASSVAGGGRSPLHF. The CDR3 nucleotides are TGTGCCAGCAGCGTAGCTGGCGGGGGTCGCTCACCCCTCCACTTT.

This chain links TRBV18 with TRBJ2-3; a possible D gene is TRBD2 (5 bases). With 0 bases removed from V and 3 bases from J, the gap between germline ends came to 13 bases. The CDR3 length is 16 residues. Germline values: CDR1 KGHSH, CDR2 LQKENI. In nucleotides, the CDR3 is TGTGCCAGCTCACCACCGAATTTAGGGAGTACAGATACGCAGTATTTT. Translation: CASSPPNLGSTDTQYF. The variable domain in full, completed from reference TRBV18 and TRBJ2-3, reads NAGVMQNPRHLVRRRGQEARLRCSPMKGHSHVYWYRQLPEEGLKFMVYLQKENIIDESGMPKERFSAEFPKEGPSILRIQQVVRGDSAAYFCASSPPNLGSTDTQYFGPGTRLTVL.

In DNA form, the CDR3 reads TGTGCCAGCAGCTCCCTGGCGGATCGTCGCTACACCTTC. The encoded protein is CASSSLADRRYTF. The chain has TRBV5-4 and TRBJ1-2; D is unclear. CDR3 length: 13 residues. V shed 3 bases and J shed 9 bases, with 15 bases lying between them. The germline V gene has CDR1 SGHNT and CDR2 YYREEE (reference sequence).

The chain has TRBV2 and TRBJ1-5, with unresolved D. The germline V and J ends were trimmed by 1 base and 2 bases, with 6 bases remaining between them. The CDR3 sequence is 14 residues long. Germline V gene lookup returns CDR1 SNHLY and CDR2 FYNNEI. The CDR3 loop is CASSEERGNQPQHF. CDR3 in DNA: TGTGCCAGCAGTGAAGAGCGAGGCAATCAGCCCCAGCATTTT.

The J gene is TRBJ1-2, the V gene TRBV4-2, with a tentative D call TRBD1 (5 bases). Germline CDR1 and CDR2: LGHNA and YNFKEQ. CDR3 length: 15 amino acids. V dropped 0 bases and J dropped 6 bases, with 14 bases sitting between them. The CDR3, as DNA: TGTGCCAGCAGCCAAGATAGTGGGGGTGCCGATGGCTACACCTTC. Amino acids: CASSQDSGGADGYTF.

This clone showed up just a few times. The chain couples TRBV4-2 to TRBJ2-5, with D maybe TRBD2 (6 bases). Germline V CDR1 and CDR2: LGHNA, YNFKEQ. With 4 bases removed from V and 2 bases from J, the gap between germline ends came to 20 bases. The CDR3 runs to 17 residues. CDR3 nucleotides: TGTGCCAGCAGCCCCAGCGGGTCAAGCGGCGGGCAAGAGACCCAGTACTTC. Translated: CASSPSGSSGGQETQYF.

The V call is TRBV24-1, the J call TRBJ1-4; possibly TRBD1 for D (5 bases). Germline V CDR1 and CDR2: KGHDR, SFDVKD. The germline V and J ends were trimmed by 9 bases and 0 bases, with 19 bases remaining between them. The CDR3 contains 17 residues. CDR3 amino acids: CATGERQGGATNEKLFF. DNA of the CDR3: TGTGCCACCGGGGAGAGGCAGGGTGGGGCAACTAATGAAAAACTGTTTTTT.